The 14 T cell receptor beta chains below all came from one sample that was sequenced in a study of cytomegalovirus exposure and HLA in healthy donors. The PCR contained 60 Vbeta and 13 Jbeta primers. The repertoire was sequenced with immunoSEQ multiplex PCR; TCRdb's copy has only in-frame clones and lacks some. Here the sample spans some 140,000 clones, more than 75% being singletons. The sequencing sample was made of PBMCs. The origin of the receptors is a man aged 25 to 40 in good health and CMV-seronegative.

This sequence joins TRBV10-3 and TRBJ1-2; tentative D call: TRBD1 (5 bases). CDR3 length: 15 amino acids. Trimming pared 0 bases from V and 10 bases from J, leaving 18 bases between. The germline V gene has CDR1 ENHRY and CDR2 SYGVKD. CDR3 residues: CAISESGGGLVDYTF. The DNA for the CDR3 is TGTGCCATCAGTGAGTCAGGCGGGGGGTTGGTTGACTACACCTTC.

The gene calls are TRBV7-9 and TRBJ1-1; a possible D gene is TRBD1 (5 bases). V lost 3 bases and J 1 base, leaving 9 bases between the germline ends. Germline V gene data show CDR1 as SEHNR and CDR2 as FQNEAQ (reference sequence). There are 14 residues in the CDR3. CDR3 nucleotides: TGTGCCAGCAGCTTTAAGACAGCGAACACTGAAGCTTTCTTT. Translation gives CASSFKTANTEAFF.

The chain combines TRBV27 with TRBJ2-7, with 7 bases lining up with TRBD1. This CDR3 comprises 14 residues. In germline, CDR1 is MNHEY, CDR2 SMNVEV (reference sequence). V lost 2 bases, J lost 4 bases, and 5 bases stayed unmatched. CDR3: CASSLEGGLYEQYF. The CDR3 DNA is TGTGCCAGCAGTTTAGAAGGGGGCTTGTACGAGCAGTACTTC.

In nucleotides, the CDR3 is TGTGCCAGCCGGAGGACAGGGAAGGGCTATGGCTACACCTTC. Protein: CASRRTGKGYGYTF. The gene calls are TRBV27 and TRBJ1-2, with 8 bases lining up with TRBD1. V trimming: 8 bases; J trimming: 4 bases; junction bases outside the gene matches: 9. Germline values: CDR1 MNHEY, CDR2 SMNVEV (reference sequence). This CDR3 comprises 14 residues.

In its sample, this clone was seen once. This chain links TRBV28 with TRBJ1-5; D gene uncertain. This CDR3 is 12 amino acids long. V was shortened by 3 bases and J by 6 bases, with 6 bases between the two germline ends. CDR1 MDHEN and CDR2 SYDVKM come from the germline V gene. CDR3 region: CASSFFSQPQHF. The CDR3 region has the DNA TGTGCCAGCAGTTTTTTTAGTCAGCCCCAGCATTTT.

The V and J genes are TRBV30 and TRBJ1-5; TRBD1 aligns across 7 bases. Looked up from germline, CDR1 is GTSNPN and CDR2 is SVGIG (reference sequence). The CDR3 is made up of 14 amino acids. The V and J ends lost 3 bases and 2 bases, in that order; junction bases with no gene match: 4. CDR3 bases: TGTGCCTGGAGCCGACAGGGAGGCAATCAGCCCCAGCATTTT. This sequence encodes CAWSRQGGNQPQHF.

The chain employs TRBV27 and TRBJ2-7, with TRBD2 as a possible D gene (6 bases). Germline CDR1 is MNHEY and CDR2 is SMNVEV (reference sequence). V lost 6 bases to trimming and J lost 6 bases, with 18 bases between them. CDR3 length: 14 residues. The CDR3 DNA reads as TGTGCCAGCAGAACACTAGCCGCCGGTTTCGAGCAGTACTTC. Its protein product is CASRTLAAGFEQYF.

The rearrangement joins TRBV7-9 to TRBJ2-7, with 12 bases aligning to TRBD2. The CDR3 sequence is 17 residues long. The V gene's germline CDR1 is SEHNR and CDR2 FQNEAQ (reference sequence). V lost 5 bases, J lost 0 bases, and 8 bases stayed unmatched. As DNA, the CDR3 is TGTGCCAGCAGCCCCCAGCTAGCGGGAGGGCCCTCCTACGAGCAGTACTTC. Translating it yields CASSPQLAGGPSYEQYF.

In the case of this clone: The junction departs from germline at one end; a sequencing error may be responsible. The CDR3 DNA sequence: TGCAGCGTCGAAGGGAACAGGGTGAAGGGCTACACCTTC. Residues: CSVEGNRVKGYTF. This chain connects TRBV29-1 to TRBJ1-2, with D perhaps TRBD1 (6 bases). CDR3 size: 13 residues. Germline CDR1 reads SQVTM; CDR2 reads ANQGSEA.

The CDR3 loop reads CASSERAQLYF. CDR3 nucleotide sequence: TGTGCCAGCAGCGAACGAGCCCAATTGTATTTT. The gene calls are TRBV14 and TRBJ2-3; D unresolved. CDR1 and CDR2 from the germline V gene are SGHDN and FVKESK. The CDR3 consists of 11 residues. Trimming removed 5 bases at V and 14 bases at J, with 14 bases between.

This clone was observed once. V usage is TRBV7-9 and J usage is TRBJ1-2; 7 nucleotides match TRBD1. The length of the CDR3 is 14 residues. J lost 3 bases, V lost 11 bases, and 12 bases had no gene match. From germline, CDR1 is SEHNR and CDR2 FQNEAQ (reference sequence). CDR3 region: CADQGVFRDYGYTF. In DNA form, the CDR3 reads TGTGCCGATCAGGGGGTGTTTCGGGACTATGGCTACACCTTC. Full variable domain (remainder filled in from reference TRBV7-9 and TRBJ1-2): DTGVSQNPRHKITKRGQNVTFRCDPISEHNRLYWYRQTLGQGPEFLTYFQNEAQLEKSRLLSDRFSAERPKGSFSTLEIQRTEQGDSAMYLCADQGVFRDYGYTFGSGTRLTVV.

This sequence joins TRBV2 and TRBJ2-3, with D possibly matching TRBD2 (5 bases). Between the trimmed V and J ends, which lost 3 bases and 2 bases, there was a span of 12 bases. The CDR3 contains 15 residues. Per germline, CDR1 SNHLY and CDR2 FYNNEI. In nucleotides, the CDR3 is TGTGCCAGCAGTGACAAGGGCGGGTACACAGATACGCAGTATTTT. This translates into CASSDKGGYTDTQYF.

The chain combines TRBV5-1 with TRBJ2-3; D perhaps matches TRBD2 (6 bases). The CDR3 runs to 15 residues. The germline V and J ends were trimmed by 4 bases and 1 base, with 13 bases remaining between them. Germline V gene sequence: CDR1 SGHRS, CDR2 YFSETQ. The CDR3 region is CASSGRTGGTDTQYF. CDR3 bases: TGCGCCAGCAGCGGGAGGACTGGGGGCACAGATACGCAGTATTTT.

CDR3 protein: CASSIWRGAETQYF. As DNA, the CDR3 is TGTGCCAGTAGTATCTGGCGTGGGGCAGAGACCCAGTACTTC. The rearrangement links TRBV19 to TRBJ2-5; weak D call: TRBD1 (5 bases). This CDR3 spans 14 amino acids. V was shortened by 3 bases and J by 4 bases, with 12 bases between the two germline ends. Germline V gene lookup returns CDR1 LNHDA and CDR2 SQIVND (reference sequence).